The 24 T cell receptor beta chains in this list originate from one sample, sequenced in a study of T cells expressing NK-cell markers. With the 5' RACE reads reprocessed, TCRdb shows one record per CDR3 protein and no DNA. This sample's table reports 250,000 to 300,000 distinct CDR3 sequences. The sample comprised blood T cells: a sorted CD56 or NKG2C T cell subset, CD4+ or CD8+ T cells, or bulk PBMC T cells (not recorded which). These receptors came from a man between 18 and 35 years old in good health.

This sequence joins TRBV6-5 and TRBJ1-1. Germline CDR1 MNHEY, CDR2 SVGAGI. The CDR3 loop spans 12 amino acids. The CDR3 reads CASSYSGGEAFF.

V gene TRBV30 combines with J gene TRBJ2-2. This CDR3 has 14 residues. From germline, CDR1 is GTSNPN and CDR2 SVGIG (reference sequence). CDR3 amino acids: CAWSETPSAGELFF. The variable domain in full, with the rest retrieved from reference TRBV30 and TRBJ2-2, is SQTIHQWPATLVQPVGSPLSLECTVEGTSNPNLYWYRQAAGRGLQLLFYSVGIGQISSEVPQNLSASRPQDRQFILSSKKLLLSDSGFYLCAWSETPSAGELFFGEGSRLTVL.

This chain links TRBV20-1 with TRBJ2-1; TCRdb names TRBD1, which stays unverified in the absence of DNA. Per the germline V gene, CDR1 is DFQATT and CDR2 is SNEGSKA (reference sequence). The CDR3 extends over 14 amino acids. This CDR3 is CSAQPGTGWGEQFF.

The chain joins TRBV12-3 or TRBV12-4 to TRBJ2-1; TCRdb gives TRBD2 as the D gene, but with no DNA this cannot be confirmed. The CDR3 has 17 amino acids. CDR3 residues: CASSPTGAGGVRNEQFF.

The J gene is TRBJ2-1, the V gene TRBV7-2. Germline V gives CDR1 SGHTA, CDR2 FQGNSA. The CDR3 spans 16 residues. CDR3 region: CASSLALGVGKNEQFF.

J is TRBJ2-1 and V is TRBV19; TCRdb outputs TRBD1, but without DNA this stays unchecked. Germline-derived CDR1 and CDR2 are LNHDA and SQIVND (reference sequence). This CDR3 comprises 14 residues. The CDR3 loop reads CASSTPSSYNEQFF.

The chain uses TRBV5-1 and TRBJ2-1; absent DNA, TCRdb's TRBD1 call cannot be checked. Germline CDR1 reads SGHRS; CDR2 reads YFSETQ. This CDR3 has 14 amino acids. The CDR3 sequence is CASSHGISYNEQFF.

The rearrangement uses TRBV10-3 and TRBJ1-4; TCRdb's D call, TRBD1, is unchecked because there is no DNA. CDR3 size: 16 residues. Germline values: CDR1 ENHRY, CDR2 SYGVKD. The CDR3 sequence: CAISGGTPTYNEKLFF.

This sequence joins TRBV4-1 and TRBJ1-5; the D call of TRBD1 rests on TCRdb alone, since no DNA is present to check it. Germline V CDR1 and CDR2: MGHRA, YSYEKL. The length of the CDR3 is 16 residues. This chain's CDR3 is CASSQEDDSYNQPQHF.

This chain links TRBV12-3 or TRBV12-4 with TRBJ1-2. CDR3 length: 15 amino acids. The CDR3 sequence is CASSSLGRKTRGYTF.

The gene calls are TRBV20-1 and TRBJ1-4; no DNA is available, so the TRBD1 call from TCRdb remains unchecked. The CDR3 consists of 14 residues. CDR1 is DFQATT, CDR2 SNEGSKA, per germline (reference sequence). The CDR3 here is CSAVRDRLNEKLFF.

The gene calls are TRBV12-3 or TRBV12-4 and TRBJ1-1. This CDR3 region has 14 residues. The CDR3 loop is CASRKQVLNTEAFF.

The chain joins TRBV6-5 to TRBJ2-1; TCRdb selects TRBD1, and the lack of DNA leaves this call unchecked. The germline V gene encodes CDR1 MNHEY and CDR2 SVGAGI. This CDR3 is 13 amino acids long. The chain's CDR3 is CASTNRVGNEQFF.

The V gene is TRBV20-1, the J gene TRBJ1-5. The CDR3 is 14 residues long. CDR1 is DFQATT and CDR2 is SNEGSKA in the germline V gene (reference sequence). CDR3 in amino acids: CSASRQASNQPQHF.

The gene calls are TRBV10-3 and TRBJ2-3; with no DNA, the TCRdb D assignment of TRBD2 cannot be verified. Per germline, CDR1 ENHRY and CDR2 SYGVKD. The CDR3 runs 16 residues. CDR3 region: CAIRKPSGRNSNTQYF.

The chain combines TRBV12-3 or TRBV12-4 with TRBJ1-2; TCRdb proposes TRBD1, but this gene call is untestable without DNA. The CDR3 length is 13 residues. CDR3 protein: CASSKTGFRSYTF.

The CDR3 sequence: CASSLRGRLGEQFF. This chain uses TRBV7-9 with TRBJ2-1; the TCRdb D gene call, TRBD2, has no DNA to confirm it. There are 14 residues in the CDR3. CDR1 SEHNR and CDR2 FQNEAQ come from the germline V gene (reference sequence).

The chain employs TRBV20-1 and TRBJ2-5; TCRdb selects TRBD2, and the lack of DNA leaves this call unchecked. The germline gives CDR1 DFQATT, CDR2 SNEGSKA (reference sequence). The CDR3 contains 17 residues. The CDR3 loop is CSARPFLTREGQETQYF.

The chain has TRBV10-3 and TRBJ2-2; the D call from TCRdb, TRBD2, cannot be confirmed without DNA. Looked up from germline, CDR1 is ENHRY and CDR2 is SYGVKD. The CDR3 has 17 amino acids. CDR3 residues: CAIGTSGRAANTGELFF.

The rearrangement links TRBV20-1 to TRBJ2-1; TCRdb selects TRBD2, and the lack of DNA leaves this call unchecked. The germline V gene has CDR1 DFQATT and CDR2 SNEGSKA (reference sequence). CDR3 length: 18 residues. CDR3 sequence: CSARDWREGQVTYNEQFF.

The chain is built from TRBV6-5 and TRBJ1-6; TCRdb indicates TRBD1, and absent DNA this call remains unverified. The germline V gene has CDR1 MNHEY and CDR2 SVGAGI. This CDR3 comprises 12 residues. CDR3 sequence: CASRQGNSPLHF.

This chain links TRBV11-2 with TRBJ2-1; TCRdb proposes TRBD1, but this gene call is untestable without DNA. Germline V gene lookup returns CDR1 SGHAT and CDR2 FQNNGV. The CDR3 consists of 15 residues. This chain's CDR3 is CASSSYVGAGNEQFF.

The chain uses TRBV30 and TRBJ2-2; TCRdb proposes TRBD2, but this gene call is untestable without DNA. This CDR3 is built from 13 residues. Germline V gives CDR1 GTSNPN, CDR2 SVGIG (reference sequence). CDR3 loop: CAWKRERTGELFF.

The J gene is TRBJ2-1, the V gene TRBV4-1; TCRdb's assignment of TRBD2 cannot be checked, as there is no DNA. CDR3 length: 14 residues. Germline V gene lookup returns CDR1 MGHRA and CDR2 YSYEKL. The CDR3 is CASSQGPDSGKQFF.